These 22 T cell receptor beta chains share one sample of origin, sequenced in a study of vaccination effects on CD4 cells after COVID-19. The method was immunoSEQ multiplex PCR; TCRdb's version includes in-frame clones alone and lacks a portion of them. This sample has around 46,000 clones, with 72% found just once. Having been cultured for around nine days, the cells underwent CD4+ T cell isolation. All study participants received two doses of BNT162b2 or mRNA-1273 vaccine. The antigens of these receptors remain unknown. The source was CD4+ T cells from PBMCs cultured without peptide, collected after COVID-19 vaccination. The receptors were gathered from a human donor who received a COVID-19 vaccine.

This chain links TRBV7-2 with TRBJ2-4; D is unclear. The CDR3 covers 13 residues. Germline V gene sequence: CDR1 SGHTA, CDR2 FQGNSA. V lost 4 bases, J lost 13 bases, and 17 bases lay in between. The CDR3, as DNA: TGTGCCAGCAGCTCCGACGCTCTAAAGCCCCAGTACTTC. This translates into CASSSDALKPQYF.

The rearrangement links TRBV5-8 to TRBJ2-7; D call uncertain. Germline V CDR1 and CDR2: SGHTS, YDEGEE. Trimming shortened V by 5 bases and J by 11 bases, and 17 bases separated the two germline ends. The CDR3 is made up of 12 amino acids. CDR3 loop: CASRRPAAVEYF. The CDR3 bases are TGTGCCAGCAGACGCCCCGCCGCGGTGGAGTACTTC.

The V call is TRBV19, the J call TRBJ2-2; unclear D gene. The germline V gene encodes CDR1 LNHDA and CDR2 SQIVND (reference sequence). The CDR3 is 14 amino acids. The V gene lost 5 bases and the J gene lost 2 bases, with 9 bases spanning the gap. This CDR3 is CASSRGPNTGELFF. CDR3 DNA: TGTGCCAGTAGTCGTGGGCCAAACACCGGGGAGCTGTTTTTT.

This rearrangement joins TRBV4-1 to TRBJ2-1; D remains ambiguous. Trimming shortened V by 4 bases and J by 4 bases, and 5 bases separated the two germline ends. The V gene's germline CDR1 is MGHRA and CDR2 YSYEKL. This CDR3 comprises 12 residues. The CDR3 protein is CASSPQYNEQFF. The CDR3, as DNA: TGCGCCAGCAGCCCCCAGTACAATGAGCAGTTCTTC.

This clone was detected only a few times. The CDR3 coding sequence is TGCAGCGTGGGGATCGAAGGACTTAATCAGCCCCAGCATTTT. This gives the protein CSVGIEGLNQPQHF. The chain carries TRBV29-1 and TRBJ1-5; D gene uncertain. V was clipped by 6 bases and J by 4 bases, with 16 bases between them. Germline-derived CDR1 and CDR2 are SQVTM and ANQGSEA. The CDR3 is made up of 14 amino acids.

A few counts support this clone. This chain links TRBV11-2 with TRBJ2-7, with TRBD1 as a possible D gene (6 bases). V was clipped by 4 bases and J by 2 bases, with 12 bases between them. The CDR3 has 14 amino acids. Germline CDR1 is SGHAT and CDR2 is FQNNGV. In DNA, the CDR3 is TGTGCCAGCAGCTCAACAGGGACCCCCTACGAGCAGTACTTC. The encoded protein is CASSSTGTPYEQYF. The entire variable domain, with the rest obtained from reference TRBV11-2 and TRBJ2-7, is as follows: EAGVAQSPRYKIIEKRQSVAFWCNPISGHATLYWYQQILGQGPKLLIQFQNNGVVDDSQLPKDRFSAERLKGVDSTLKIQPAKLEDSAVYLCASSSTGTPYEQYFGPGTRLTVT.

The chain employs TRBV6-1 and TRBJ1-6; 10 bases are shared with TRBD1. This CDR3 has 16 amino acids. CDR1 and CDR2 from the germline V gene are MNHNS and SASEGT. V lost 2 bases, J lost 8 bases, and 6 bases stayed unmatched. This CDR3 reads CASSEQPGQGYSPLHF. In nucleotides, the CDR3 is TGTGCCAGCAGTGAACAGCCGGGACAGGGGTATTCACCCCTCCACTTT.

V and J are TRBV19 and TRBJ2-7; 9 bases are a match to TRBD1. V lost 8 bases to trimming and J lost 2 bases; unmatched junction nucleotides: 7. Germline-derived CDR1 and CDR2 are LNHDA and SQIVND (reference sequence). The CDR3 sequence is 14 residues long. The chain's CDR3 is CASSRTGVTYEQYF. The CDR3 coding sequence is TGTGCCAGTTCACGGACAGGGGTTACCTACGAGCAGTACTTC.

The table lists this clone with a few counts. The rearrangement links TRBV5-1 to TRBJ2-1; 8 nucleotides agree with TRBD1. Germline V gives CDR1 SGHRS, CDR2 YFSETQ. After removal of 1 base from V and 6 bases from J, the junction contained 6 bases not matched to a gene. The CDR3 totals 15 residues. In DNA form, the CDR3 reads TGCGCCAGCAGCTTGTCCTGGACAGGGCTCAATGAGCAGTTCTTC. Protein: CASSLSWTGLNEQFF. Based on the CDR3 plus reference TRBV5-1 and TRBJ2-1, the full variable domain is KAGVTQTPRYLIKTRGQQVTLSCSPISGHRSVSWYQQTPGQGLQFLFEYFSETQRNKGNFPGRFSGRQFSNSRSEMNVSTLELGDSALYLCASSLSWTGLNEQFFGPGTRLTVL.

CDR3 bases: TGTGCCAGCAGCTTATCTGTGAACACTGAAGCTTTCTTT. Protein sequence: CASSLSVNTEAFF. The chain is built from TRBV7-9 and TRBJ1-1; D remains ambiguous. V gave up 2 bases and J gave up 0 bases, with 4 bases separating them. The CDR3 is made up of 13 amino acids. The germline V gene encodes CDR1 SEHNR and CDR2 FQNEAQ (reference sequence).

Only one count was recorded for this clone. The CDR3 loop is CASGPGLVRTGELFF. The DNA of the CDR3 is TGTGCTAGTGGTCCGGGACTAGTTCGAACCGGGGAGCTGTTTTTT. The chain is built from TRBV12-5 and TRBJ2-2, with TRBD2 identical over 8 bases. Trimming took 5 bases from V and 5 from J; bases not matched to a gene: 7. The CDR3 runs to 15 residues. The germline V gene has CDR1 LGHNT and CDR2 FRNRAP.

V and J are TRBV12-3 or TRBV12-4 and TRBJ1-2; D gene uncertain. The germline V and J ends were trimmed by 5 bases and 3 bases, with 10 bases remaining between them. The CDR3 has 13 amino acids. The CDR3 region is CASSLLEHYGYTF. CDR3 bases: TGTGCCAGCAGTCTATTGGAGCACTATGGCTACACCTTC.

CDR3 region: CATSGQGSEAFF. For the CDR3, the DNA is TGTGCCACCAGCGGACAGGGGAGTGAAGCTTTCTTT. The chain employs TRBV24-1 and TRBJ1-1; 9 bases agree with TRBD1. The trim removed 7 bases at V and 7 bases at J, leaving 3 bases unmatched. The CDR3 runs to 12 residues. Germline assignment: CDR1 KGHDR and CDR2 SFDVKD.

In its sample, this clone was seen once. This rearrangement joins TRBV6-6 to TRBJ2-7; 11 bases align to TRBD2. The V segment lost 5 bases and the J segment 4 bases; nucleotides outside the gene matches: 13. The CDR3 totals 17 residues. Germline V gene data show CDR1 as MNHNY and CDR2 as SVGAGI (reference sequence). CDR3 region: CASSPSKTSGTAYEQYF. CDR3 DNA sequence: TGTGCCAGCAGTCCATCTAAGACTAGCGGGACCGCATACGAGCAGTACTTC.

This clone was recorded a few times. This chain links TRBV5-6 with TRBJ1-2, with D possibly being TRBD1 (5 bases). V was pared by 1 base and J by 2 bases, with 9 bases between. Germline lookup yields CDR1 SGHDT and CDR2 YYEEEE. The length of the CDR3 is 14 residues. DNA for the CDR3: TGTGCCAGCAGCTTGCAGGGCACGAACTATGGCTACACCTTC. Translating it yields CASSLQGTNYGYTF.

This clone was observed a handful of times. The chain has TRBV2 and TRBJ2-7; 11 bases align to TRBD1. The CDR3 is 15 residues long. Germline values: CDR1 SNHLY, CDR2 FYNNEI. V shed 5 bases and J 1 base; nucleotides not matched to a gene: 4. The CDR3 sequence is CASSRDRGYSYEQYF. In nucleotides, the CDR3 is TGTGCCAGCAGTAGGGACAGGGGGTATTCCTACGAGCAGTACTTC. The full variable domain, with the rest looked up from reference TRBV2 and TRBJ2-7, is EPEVTQTPSHQVTQMGQEVILRCVPISNHLYFYWYRQILGQKVEFLVSFYNNEISEKSEIFDDQFSVERPDGSNFTLKIRSTKLEDSAMYFCASSRDRGYSYEQYFGPGTRLTVT.

The V call is TRBV13, the J call TRBJ2-1; 9 positions agree with TRBD2. The ends lost 5 bases at V and 9 bases at J; junction bases unmatched: 17. This CDR3 is 17 amino acids long. Germline CDR1 is PRHDT and CDR2 is FYEKMQ (reference sequence). The DNA for the CDR3 is TGTGCCAGCAGCCCCCAGGGGGGTAGCGGGAGATCTTTTGAGCAGTTCTTC. Its protein is CASSPQGGSGRSFEQFF.

The chain combines TRBV6-5 with TRBJ1-2, with 8 bases that match TRBD1. J gave up 7 bases and V 5 bases, and 6 bases lay outside the gene matches. The germline V gene has CDR1 MNHEY and CDR2 SVGAGI. The CDR3 loop spans 13 amino acids. This CDR3 reads CASSQDRERGYTF. The CDR3 DNA follows: TGTGCCAGCAGTCAGGACAGGGAACGTGGCTACACCTTC.

The J gene is TRBJ1-2, the V gene TRBV18; D is uncertain. V lost 3 bases and J lost 3, with 8 bases in between. The CDR3 covers 13 residues. The germline V gene has CDR1 KGHSH and CDR2 LQKENI. The CDR3 region has the DNA TGTGCCAGCTCACCGTCCGTAGACTATGGCTACACCTTC. Protein sequence: CASSPSVDYGYTF.

This clone was detected only once. V gene TRBV9 combines with J gene TRBJ2-1, with a tentative D call TRBD2 (7 bases). The CDR3 is 15 amino acids. Trimming stripped 4 bases from V and 7 bases from J, with 18 bases between. Germline V CDR1 and CDR2: SGDLS, YYNGEE. CDR3 region: CASSLGGGPGNEQFF. The DNA of the CDR3 is TGTGCCAGCAGCTTGGGAGGGGGGCCTGGAAATGAGCAGTTCTTC.

This chain joins TRBV11-2 and TRBJ1-2, with TRBD1 as a possible D gene (6 bases). CDR1 and CDR2 (germline): SGHAT, FQNNGV. Trimming left V 5 bases short and J 3 bases short, with 22 bases between. The CDR3 is 17 amino acids. CDR3 sequence: CASSPIGGAGGDYGYTF. As DNA, the CDR3 is TGTGCCAGCAGCCCTATAGGGGGGGCTGGGGGTGACTATGGCTACACCTTC.

The chain combines TRBV7-2 with TRBJ2-1, with D perhaps matching TRBD2 (5 bases). Per the germline V gene, CDR1 is SGHTA and CDR2 is FQGNSA. The length of the CDR3 is 15 residues. V gave up 2 bases and J gave up 9 bases, with 17 bases separating them. The CDR3 DNA is TGTGCCAGCAGCTTAAGAGGCGGAGGCGGTGTTGAGCAGTTCTTC. Translated, it gives CASSLRGGGGVEQFF. Using reference TRBV7-2 and TRBJ2-1 for the parts outside the CDR3, the full variable domain is GAGVSQSPSNKVTEKGKDVELRCDPISGHTALYWYRQSLGQGLEFLIYFQGNSAPDKSGLPSDRFSAERTGGSVSTLTIQRTQQEDSAVYLCASSLRGGGGVEQFFGPGTRLTVL.